The 9 T cell receptor beta chains below come from one sample, sequenced in a study of blood T cell repertoires in COVID-19. This table comes from immunoSEQ multiplex PCR, and its TCRdb copy is limited to in-frame clones, with some not included. Of some 100,000 clones detected, around nine tenths appear once; the ten largest clones hold around 2.1%. The sequencing input was peripheral blood. These receptors were collected from a middle-aged man with COVID-19, enrolled during active disease.

The rearrangement joins TRBV18 to TRBJ2-7, with 9 bases fitting TRBD1. Per germline, CDR1 KGHSH and CDR2 LQKENI. This CDR3 comprises 14 residues. The J segment lost 5 bases and the V segment lost 3 bases, leaving 5 bases of the junction unmatched. CDR3 protein: CASSPGQGINEQYF. CDR3 in DNA: TGTGCCAGCTCACCTGGACAGGGGATCAACGAGCAGTACTTC.

The chain recombines TRBV3-1 (or the pseudogene TRBV3-2) with TRBJ1-3; D unclear. The germline V and J ends were trimmed by 4 bases and 0 bases, with 10 bases remaining between them. The germline V gene encodes CDR1 LGHDT and CDR2 YNNKEL (reference sequence). This CDR3 region has 15 residues. CDR3 amino acids: CASSLHSSSGNTIYF. The CDR3 coding sequence is TGTGCCAGCAGCCTCCACAGCAGCTCTGGAAACACCATATATTTT.

The gene calls are TRBV4-1 and TRBJ2-2; D is unresolved. The CDR3 loop spans 14 amino acids. Trimming stripped 0 bases from V and 7 bases from J, with 9 bases between. Germline V CDR1 and CDR2: MGHRA, YSYEKL. The CDR3: CASSQERYSGELFF. The CDR3 DNA reads as TGCGCCAGCAGCCAAGAGAGGTATAGCGGGGAGCTGTTTTTT.

The chain links TRBV5-6 to TRBJ2-5; maybe TRBD2 (5 bases). The CDR3 has 14 residues. V was cut by 3 bases and J by 2 bases, with 11 bases left in between. CDR1 SGHDT and CDR2 YYEEEE come from the germline V gene. The CDR3 reads CASSSGLGQETQYF. CDR3 sequence (DNA): TGTGCCAGCAGCTCGGGATTGGGGCAAGAGACCCAGTACTTC.

The rearrangement links TRBV3-1 (or the pseudogene TRBV3-2) to TRBJ1-2; tentatively, D is TRBD1 (5 bases). The germline gives CDR1 LGHDT, CDR2 YNNKEL (reference sequence). The CDR3 sequence is 14 residues long. Trimming shortened V by 0 bases and J by 7 bases, and 12 bases separated the two germline ends. Here the CDR3 reads CASSQDAWGGGYTF. CDR3 nucleotides: TGTGCCAGCAGCCAAGATGCTTGGGGGGGTGGCTACACCTTC.

The V and J genes are TRBV7-2 and TRBJ1-1, with 9 bases fitting TRBD1. This CDR3 is built from 16 residues. Germline CDR1 is SGHTA and CDR2 is FQGNSA. Trimming took 4 bases from V and 10 from J; bases not matched to a gene: 16. CDR3 sequence (DNA): TGTGCCAGCAGCTACCCGGGACAGGGTCCCGGCCGGCGAGCTTTCTTT. As protein: CASSYPGQGPGRRAFF.

The genes are TRBV19 and TRBJ1-2, with 7 bases fitting TRBD1. The junction had 14 bases not matched to a gene; V was cut back by 7 bases and J by 0 bases. The CDR3 covers 17 residues. Germline V gives CDR1 LNHDA, CDR2 SQIVND (reference sequence). The CDR3 reads CASTQRWTGIPNYGYTF. CDR3 coding DNA: TGTGCCAGTACCCAAAGGTGGACAGGAATCCCTAACTATGGCTACACCTTC.

The gene calls are TRBV11-3 and TRBJ2-1, with TRBD2 matching 11 bases. Germline V gene lookup returns CDR1 SGHNT and CDR2 YENEEA. V dropped 3 bases and J dropped 6; count of bases not matched to a gene: 4. The CDR3 runs 15 residues. CDR3 loop: CASSFFSGGANEQFF. Here the CDR3 DNA reads TGTGCCAGCAGCTTCTTTAGCGGGGGGGCCAATGAGCAGTTCTTC.

The gene calls are TRBV6-2 or TRBV6-3 and TRBJ1-2; no reliable D call. This CDR3 region has 15 residues. V lost 0 bases and J lost 7, with 15 bases in between. Germline assignment: CDR1 MNHEY and CDR2 SVGEGT. This CDR3 reads CASSYSKESYRGYTF. The CDR3 coding sequence is TGTGCCAGCAGTTACTCGAAGGAGTCTTATCGTGGCTACACCTTC.